The present T cell receptor beta chain was sequenced within a study of blood T cell repertoires in COVID-19. Looking at the study overall: Sites across the United States, Italy and Spain contributed samples from acute and convalescent COVID-19.

Those who participated ranged in age from roughly 18 to 100 years and resided in about two dozen US areas. V shed 6 bases, J shed 3 bases, and the junction held 4 bases outside the gene matches. This CDR3 spans 13 amino acids. The germline V gene has CDR1 SQVTM and CDR2 ANQGSEA. TCRdb's table, derived via immunoSEQ multiplex PCR, lists solely in-frame clones and lacks some. The sample contains roughly 200,000 clones, around 82% of which appear only once. The sample comprised PBMCs or T cells enriched from blood (not recorded which). The V call is TRBV29-1, the J call TRBJ2-5; 10 bases map to TRBD2. The sequence was obtained from a woman in her forties or fifties who had been exposed to COVID-19. The CDR3: CSVNLAGEETQYF. CDR3 bases: TGCAGCGTAAATCTAGCGGGGGAAGAGACCCAGTACTTC.